The entry below gives a single T cell receptor beta chain sequence along with its context. Its antigen is currently unknown. CDR3 length equals 13 residues. In germline, CDR1 is SGHVS, CDR2 FQNEAQ. V gave up 0 bases and J gave up 1 base, with 3 bases separating them. This specimen comes from a study of CD8+ T cells in alopecia areata. Points from the study as a whole: Whereas mice showed it more clearly, TCR sharing across patients was murkier, possibly because of HLA.

Treatment specified: oral pan-JAK inhibitor, 5-10 mg twice daily. Extracted RNA was reverse transcribed into cDNA, the sequencing template. Assay used: immunoSEQ multiplex PCR; TCRdb lists only in-frame clones, some missing. Of about 140,000 clones in the sample, about 86% are singletons; the top ten hold 13%. The chain links TRBV7-8 to TRBJ1-1; D not certain. This TCR was sampled from a human donor with alopecia areata. Material: CD8+ T cells sorted from blood, obtained at week 4, from a patient treated with tofacitinib. This CDR3 is CASSLAENTEAFF. The CDR3 nucleotides are TGTGCCAGCAGCTTAGCGGAGAACACTGAAGCTTTCTTT.